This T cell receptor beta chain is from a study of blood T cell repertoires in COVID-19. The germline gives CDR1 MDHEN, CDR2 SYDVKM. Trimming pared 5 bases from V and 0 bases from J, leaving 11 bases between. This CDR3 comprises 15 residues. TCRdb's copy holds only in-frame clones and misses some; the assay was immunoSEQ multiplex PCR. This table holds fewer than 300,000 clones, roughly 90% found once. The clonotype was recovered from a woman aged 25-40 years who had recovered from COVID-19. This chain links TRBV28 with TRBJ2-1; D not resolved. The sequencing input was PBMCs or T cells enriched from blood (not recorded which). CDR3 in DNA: TGTGCCAGCAGTCCCGACTCGCGCTCCTACAATGAGCAGTTCTTC. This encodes CASSPDSRSYNEQFF.